This T cell receptor beta chain was sequenced during a study of PD-1 and CTLA-4 blockade in melanoma. CDR1 and CDR2 from the germline V gene are MNHEY and SMNVEV (reference sequence). With V trimmed by 8 bases and J by 5 bases, 8 bases remained unmatched. This CDR3 has 13 amino acids. Some clones are missing from TCRdb's copy, which holds only in-frame ones; the method was immunoSEQ multiplex PCR. The data hold roughly 30,000 clones, with roughly 90% observed a single time. This receptor was identified in a human donor with melanoma. Sequencing used CD8+ T cells from peripheral blood, obtained from a patient given anti-PD-1 treatment. This chain joins TRBV27 and TRBJ1-1; 7 bases match TRBD1. The CDR3 nucleotides are TGTGCCAGCTCGACAGGGTCGCTTACTGAAGCTTTCTTT. This gives the protein CASSTGSLTEAFF.